The clone carrying this TCR beta chain was recorded a few times. Its antigen remains unknown. This CDR3 spans 11 amino acids. Germline V gives CDR1 ENHRY, CDR2 SYGVKD. Trimming shortened V by 10 bases and J by 2 bases, and 9 bases separated the two germline ends. These data originate in a study of cytotoxic CD8 clonotypes in ibrutinib-treated CLL. The overall study: Under twelve relapsed/refractory, roughly 16 treatment-naive; around 18 IGHV unmutated. Among responders, approximately 24 were partial and 2 complete; after median about 72 months, about 15 stayed remitted and roughly 12 progressed. On average, over 80,000 productive rearrangements and around 230,000 productive templates per sample. Study-level findings and limits: With treatment, public clonotypes, which were uncommon, either contracted or remained stable.

Clones were read by immunoSEQ multiplex PCR, and TCRdb kept only the in-frame ones, dropping some. The data show about 70,000 clones, 75% to 95% seen once. This clonotype originated in a human donor with chronic lymphocytic leukemia. The material sequenced was PBMCs, taken after 12 months of ibrutinib treatment. The V gene is TRBV10-3, the J gene TRBJ2-7, with D possibly being TRBD2 (6 bases). The chain's CDR3 is CATRGTYEQYF. The CDR3 DNA is TGTGCCACCCGGGGGACCTACGAGCAGTACTTC.